This entry is about one T cell receptor beta chain. Its matching antigen is unknown. The data belong to a study of cytomegalovirus exposure and HLA in healthy donors. PCR used 60 Vbeta primers and 13 Jbeta primers. Some clones are missing from TCRdb's copy, which holds only in-frame ones; the method was immunoSEQ multiplex PCR. This table has under 300,000 clones, roughly 70% appearing once. Notes on the study in general: At a 0.05 false discovery rate, a later analysis found some 17,000 TCR beta sequences to be associated with HLA alleles. In a later analysis, TCR beta V- and J-gene trimming was associated with a missense DCLRE1C variant. In a later analysis, the majority of CMV-associated beta chains seemingly showed HLA restriction.

Germline V lookup: CDR1 MNHEY, CDR2 SVGAGI. The ends lost 5 bases at V and 5 bases at J; junction bases unmatched: 3. This CDR3 is 13 amino acids long. Sequenced sample: PBMCs. V is TRBV6-5 and J is TRBJ2-5; 9 bases fit TRBD2. The TCR comes from a female donor in good health and CMV-seronegative. The CDR3 sequence is CASSRGRGETQYF. CDR3 DNA sequence: TGTGCCAGCAGTCGCGGGAGGGGGGAGACCCAGTACTTC.